The rows below give T cell receptor beta chains drawn from one sample of a study of blood T cell repertoires in COVID-19. The repertoire was sequenced with immunoSEQ multiplex PCR; TCRdb's copy has only in-frame clones and lacks some. This table holds hundreds of thousands of clones, about nine tenths found once. Specimen: peripheral blood. The receptors come from a woman aged 55-70 years who had recovered from COVID-19. The CDR3 runs from the conserved cysteine through the conserved F or W. Rows give clone size only sometimes, using once, few, many, or a class for an expanded clone.

TRBV28	15	.	TRBJ1-2	CASSLSAFIIYGYTF
TRBV15	16	.	TRBJ1-3	CATSRDRPTAGNTIYF
TRBV18	14	.	TRBJ2-4	CASSQATGGDIQYF
TRBV2	13	few	TRBJ1-1	CASRRTENTEAFF
TRBV6-2/TRBV6-3	16	.	TRBJ2-1	CASSYSRGGLANEQFF
TRBV5-1	15	.	TRBJ2-3	CASIGLAGGTDTQYF
TRBV27	15	.	TRBJ1-6	CASSYQGHLRSPLHF
TRBV5-1	15	.	TRBJ2-1	CASSSRTANANEQFF
TRBV7-2	14	.	TRBJ1-5	CASSPRDSNQPQHF
TRBV5-6	14	few	TRBJ1-2	CASSLGDKNYGYTF
TRBV5-1	16	.	TRBJ2-7	CASSSSGGDYSYEQYF
TRBV5-1	13	.	TRBJ2-7	CASSGTGVVEQYF
TRBV4-3	13	.	TRBJ2-4	CASSVGLVNIQYF
TRBV29-1	13	.	TRBJ1-2	CSVREDRGNGYTF
TRBV7-3	16	.	TRBJ2-3	CASSLALAGGPDTQYF
TRBV9	15	.	TRBJ2-3	CASSYSPGWADTQYF
TRBV7-2	16	.	TRBJ1-6	CASSPWGQGNNSPLHF
TRBV5-1	15	.	TRBJ2-5	CASSPGQTNQETQYF
TRBV15	14	.	TRBJ1-5	CATSRAGYNQPQHF
TRBV20-1	12	.	TRBJ2-1	CSASRSYNEQFF
TRBV27	13	.	TRBJ2-5	CASATSGVRTQYF
TRBV9	16	.	TRBJ2-6	CASSVDRGGGANVLTF
TRBV7-8	13	.	TRBJ1-2	CASSLLGSGGYTF
TRBV7-2	15	.	TRBJ2-7	CASRPGLAGGPEQYF
TRBV5-1	16	.	TRBJ2-6	CASSLGGSSGANVLTF
TRBV19	14	.	TRBJ2-4	CASSLTHAKNIQYF
TRBV7-9	14	.	TRBJ2-7	CASSSGQASYEQYF
TRBV14	12	.	TRBJ2-7	CASSPHNYEQYF
TRBV4-1	19	.	TRBJ2-4	CASSQAPSGGRSRVNIQYF
TRBV10-3	13	.	TRBJ2-5	CAINEAMQETQYF
TRBV7-9	12	.	TRBJ2-7	CASSLVPREQYF
TRBV11-2	17	.	TRBJ2-5	CASRRGALGGGGETQYF
TRBV4-1	16	.	TRBJ1-3	CASSHSDRASGNTIYF
TRBV7-2	14	.	TRBJ1-1	CASSLPPVNTEAFF
TRBV3-1/TRBV3-2	14	.	TRBJ1-6	CASSRPGSDSPLHF
TRBV5-4	15	.	TRBJ2-7	CASSLEGGGVYEQYF
TRBV10-2	14	.	TRBJ2-4	CASSSSGGLNIQYF
TRBV6-6	16	once	TRBJ1-2	CASSYSSGTGAYGYTF
TRBV18	13	.	TRBJ2-3	CASSLTSTDTQYF
TRBV5-1	13	.	TRBJ1-6	CASSETGDSPLHF
TRBV11-2	18	once	TRBJ2-5	CASSLWIAGHPYQETQYF
TRBV9	15	.	TRBJ1-1	CASSSPRGSSTEAFF
TRBV5-1	16	.	TRBJ2-2	CASSWTTTTNTGELFF
TRBV6-8	16	.	TRBJ2-3	CASSHLTSGGPDTQYF
TRBV2	15	.	TRBJ2-2	CASRRRVWDTGELFF
TRBV7-9	15	.	TRBJ2-1	CASSSQGAFGNEQFF
TRBV19	12	.	TRBJ1-2	CASSRGHYGYTF
TRBV19	15	.	TRBJ1-2	CASSTFDSLGYGYTF
TRBV18	14	once	TRBJ2-7	CASSLGDTVYEQYF
TRBV6-5	14	.	TRBJ2-1	CASREDRGGNEQFF
TRBV7-8	16	once	TRBJ2-2	CASSPRDRGLGGELFF
TRBV9	15	.	TRBJ1-6	CASSVAPGYNSPLHF
TRBV9	15	.	TRBJ1-2	CASSVIGQGSYGYTF
TRBV7-2	14	many	TRBJ1-5	CASSLNTGAGPQHF